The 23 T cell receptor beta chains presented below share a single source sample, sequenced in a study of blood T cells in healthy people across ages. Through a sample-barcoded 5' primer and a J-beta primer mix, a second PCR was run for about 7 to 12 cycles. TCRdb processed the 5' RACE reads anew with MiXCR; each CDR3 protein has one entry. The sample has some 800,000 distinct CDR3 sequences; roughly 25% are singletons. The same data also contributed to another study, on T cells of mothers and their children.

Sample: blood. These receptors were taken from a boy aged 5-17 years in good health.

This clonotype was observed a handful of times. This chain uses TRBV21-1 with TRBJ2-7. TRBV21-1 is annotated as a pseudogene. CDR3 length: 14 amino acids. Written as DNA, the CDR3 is TGTGCCAGCAGCAAAGGGCTGAGCTCCTACGAGCAGTACTTC. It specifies CASSKGLSSYEQYF.

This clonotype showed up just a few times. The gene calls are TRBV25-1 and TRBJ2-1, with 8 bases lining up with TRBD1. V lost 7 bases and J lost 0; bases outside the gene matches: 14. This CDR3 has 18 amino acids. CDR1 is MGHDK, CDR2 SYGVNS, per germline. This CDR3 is CASIIISWDRPSYNEQFF. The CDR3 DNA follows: TGTGCCAGCATTATAATTTCGTGGGACAGGCCCTCCTACAATGAGCAGTTCTTC.

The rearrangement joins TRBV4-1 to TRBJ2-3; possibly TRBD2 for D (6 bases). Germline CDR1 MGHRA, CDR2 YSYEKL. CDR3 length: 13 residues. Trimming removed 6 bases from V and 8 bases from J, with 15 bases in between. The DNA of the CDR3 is TGCGCCAGCAGACCGGGTCTGGGAGGTACGCAGTATTTT. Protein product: CASRPGLGGTQYF.

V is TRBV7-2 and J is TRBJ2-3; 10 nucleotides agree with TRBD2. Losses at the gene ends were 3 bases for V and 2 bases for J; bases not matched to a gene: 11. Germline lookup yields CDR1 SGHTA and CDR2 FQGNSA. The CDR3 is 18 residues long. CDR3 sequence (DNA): TGTGCCAGCAGCTTCGGTTCCCTAGCGGGGGCCTTCACAGATACGCAGTATTTT. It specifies CASSFGSLAGAFTDTQYF.

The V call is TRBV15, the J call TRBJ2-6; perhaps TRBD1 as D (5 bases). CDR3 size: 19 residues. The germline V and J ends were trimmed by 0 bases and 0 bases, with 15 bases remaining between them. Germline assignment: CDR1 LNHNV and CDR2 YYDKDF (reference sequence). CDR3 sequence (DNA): TGTGCCACCAGCAGAGATTTGGACATCCCGTTCTCTGGGGCCAACGTCCTGACTTTC. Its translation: CATSRDLDIPFSGANVLTF.

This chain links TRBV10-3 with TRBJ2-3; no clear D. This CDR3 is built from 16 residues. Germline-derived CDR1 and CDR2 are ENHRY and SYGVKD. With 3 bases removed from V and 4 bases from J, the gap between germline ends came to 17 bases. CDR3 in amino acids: CAISDPRSSGADTQYF. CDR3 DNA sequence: TGTGCCATCAGTGATCCGAGATCGAGTGGCGCAGATACGCAGTATTTT.

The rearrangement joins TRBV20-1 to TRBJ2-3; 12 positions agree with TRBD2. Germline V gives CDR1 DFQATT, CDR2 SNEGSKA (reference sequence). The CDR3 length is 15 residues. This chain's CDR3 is CSGLAGTSSTDTQYF. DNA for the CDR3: TGCAGCGGACTAGCGGGAACTTCTAGCACAGATACGCAGTATTTT.

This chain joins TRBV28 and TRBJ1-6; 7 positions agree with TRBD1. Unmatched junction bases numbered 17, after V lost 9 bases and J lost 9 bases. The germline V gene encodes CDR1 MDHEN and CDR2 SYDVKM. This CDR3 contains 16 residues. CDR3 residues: CASWDPTGRPGSPLHF. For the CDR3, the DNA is TGTGCCAGTTGGGATCCGACAGGGCGGCCTGGTTCACCCCTCCACTTT.

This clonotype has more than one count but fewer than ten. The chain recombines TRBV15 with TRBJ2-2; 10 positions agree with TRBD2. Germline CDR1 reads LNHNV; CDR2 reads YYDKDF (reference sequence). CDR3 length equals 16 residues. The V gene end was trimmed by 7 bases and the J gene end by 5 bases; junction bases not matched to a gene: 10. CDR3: CATTQGLAGDTGELFF. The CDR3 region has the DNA TGTGCCACCACCCAGGGGCTAGCGGGAGATACCGGGGAGCTGTTTTTT.

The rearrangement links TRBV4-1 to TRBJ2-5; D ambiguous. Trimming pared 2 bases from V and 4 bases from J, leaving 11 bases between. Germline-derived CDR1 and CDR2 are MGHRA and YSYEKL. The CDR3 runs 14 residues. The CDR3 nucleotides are TGCGCCAGCAGCCAATTGGCCCGTGGAGAGACCCAGTACTTC. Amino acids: CASSQLARGETQYF.

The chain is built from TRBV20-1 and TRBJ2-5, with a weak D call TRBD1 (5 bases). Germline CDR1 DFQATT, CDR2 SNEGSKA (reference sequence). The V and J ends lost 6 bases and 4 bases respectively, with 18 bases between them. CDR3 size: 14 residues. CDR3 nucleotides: TGCAGTGCCGCCCTTGGGGCGGATGGAGAGACCCAGTACTTC. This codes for CSAALGADGETQYF.

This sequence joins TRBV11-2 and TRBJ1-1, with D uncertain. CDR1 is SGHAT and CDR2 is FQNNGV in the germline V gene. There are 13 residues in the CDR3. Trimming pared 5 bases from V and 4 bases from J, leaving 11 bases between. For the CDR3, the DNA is TGTGCCAGCAGCGCGTACCGGGGCACTGAAGCTTTCTTT. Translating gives CASSAYRGTEAFF.

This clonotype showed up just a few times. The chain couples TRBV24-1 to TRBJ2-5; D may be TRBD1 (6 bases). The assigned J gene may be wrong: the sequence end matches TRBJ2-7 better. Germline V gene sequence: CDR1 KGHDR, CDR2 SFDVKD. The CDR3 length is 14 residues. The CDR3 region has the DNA TGTGCCACCAGTCAAGGGCAGGGGTCCTACGAGCAGTACTTC. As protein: CATSQGQGSYEQYF.

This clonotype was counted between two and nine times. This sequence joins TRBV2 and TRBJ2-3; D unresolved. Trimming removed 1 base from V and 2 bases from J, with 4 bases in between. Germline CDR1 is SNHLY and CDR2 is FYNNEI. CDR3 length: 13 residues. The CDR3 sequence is CASSEEITDTQYF. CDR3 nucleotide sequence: TGTGCCAGCAGTGAAGAGATCACAGATACGCAGTATTTT.

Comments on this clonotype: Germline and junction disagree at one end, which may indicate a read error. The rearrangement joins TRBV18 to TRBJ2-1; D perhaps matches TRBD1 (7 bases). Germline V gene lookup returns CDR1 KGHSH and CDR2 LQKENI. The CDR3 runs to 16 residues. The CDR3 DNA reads TGTGCCAGCTCACCACCGCGGGACAGAAGCTACAATGGGCAGTTCTTC. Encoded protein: CASSPPRDRSYNGQFF.

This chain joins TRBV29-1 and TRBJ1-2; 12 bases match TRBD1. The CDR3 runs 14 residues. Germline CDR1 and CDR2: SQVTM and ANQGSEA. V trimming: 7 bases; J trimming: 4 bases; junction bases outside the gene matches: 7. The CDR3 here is CSARDRGLGYGYTF. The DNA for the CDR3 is TGCAGCGCTAGGGACAGGGGGCTGGGCTATGGCTACACCTTC.

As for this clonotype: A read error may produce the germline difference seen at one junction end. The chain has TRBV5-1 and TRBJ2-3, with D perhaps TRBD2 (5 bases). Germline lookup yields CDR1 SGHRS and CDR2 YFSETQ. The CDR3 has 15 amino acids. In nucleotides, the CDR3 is TGCGCCAGCAGCTTCGAGGCCCCTAGCACAGATGCGCAGTATTTT. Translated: CASSFEAPSTDAQYF.

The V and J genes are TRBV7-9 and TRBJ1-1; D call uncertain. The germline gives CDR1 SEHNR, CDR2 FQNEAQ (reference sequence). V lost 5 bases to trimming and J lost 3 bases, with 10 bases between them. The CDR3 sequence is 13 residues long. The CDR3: CASSISPYTEAFF. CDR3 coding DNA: TGTGCCAGCAGCATATCCCCTTACACTGAAGCTTTCTTT.

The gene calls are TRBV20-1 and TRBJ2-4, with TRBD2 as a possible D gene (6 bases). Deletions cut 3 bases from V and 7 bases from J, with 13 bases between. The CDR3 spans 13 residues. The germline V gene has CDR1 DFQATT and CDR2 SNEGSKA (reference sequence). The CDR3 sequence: CSASGGLRNIQYF. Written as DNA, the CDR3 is TGCAGTGCTAGTGGGGGGTTACGGAACATTCAGTACTTC.

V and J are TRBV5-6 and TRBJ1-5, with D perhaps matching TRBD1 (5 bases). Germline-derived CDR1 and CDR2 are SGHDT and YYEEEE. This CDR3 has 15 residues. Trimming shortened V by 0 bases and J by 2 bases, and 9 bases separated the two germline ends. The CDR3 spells CASSLVREGNQPQHF. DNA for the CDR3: TGTGCCAGCAGCTTGGTCAGGGAGGGCAATCAGCCCCAGCATTTT.

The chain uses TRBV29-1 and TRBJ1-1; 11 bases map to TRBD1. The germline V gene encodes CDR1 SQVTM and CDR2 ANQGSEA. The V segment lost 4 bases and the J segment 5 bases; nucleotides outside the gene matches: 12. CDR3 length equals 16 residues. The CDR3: CSVAYLGDRGRTEAFF. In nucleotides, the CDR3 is TGCAGCGTTGCATACCTTGGGGACAGGGGGAGGACTGAAGCTTTCTTT.

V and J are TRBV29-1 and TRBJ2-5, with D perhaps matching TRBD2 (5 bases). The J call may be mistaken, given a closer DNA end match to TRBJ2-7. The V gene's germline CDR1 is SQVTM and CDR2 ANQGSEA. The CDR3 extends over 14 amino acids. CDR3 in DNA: TGCAGCGTTGTCCAATACTCGGGGAGCTACGAGCAGTACTTC. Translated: CSVVQYSGSYEQYF.

In nucleotides, the CDR3 is TGTGCCAGCAGTTGGGGTCTAGCGGCGGGGCGATGGCGCGAGCAGTACTTC. Its translation: CASSWGLAAGRWREQYF. This sequence joins TRBV6-2 or TRBV6-3 and TRBJ2-7; 7 nucleotides align to TRBD2. Germline loops: CDR1 MNHEY, CDR2 SVGEGT. The ends lost 4 bases at V and 6 bases at J; junction bases unmatched: 18. CDR3 length equals 17 residues.